This T cell receptor (beta chain) derives from a study of blood T cell repertoires in COVID-19. Clones were read by immunoSEQ multiplex PCR, and TCRdb kept only the in-frame ones, dropping some. The sample includes under 100,000 clones, 80% to 90% of them seen just once. CDR1 and CDR2 (germline): KGHSH, LQKENI. The CDR3 has 14 amino acids. With 6 bases removed from V and 2 bases from J, the gap between germline ends came to 13 bases. Sequenced: peripheral blood. The V call is TRBV18, the J call TRBJ1-2, with D uncertain. The clonotype originates from a human donor in a cohort sampled during active COVID-19. CDR3 DNA: TGTGCCAGCTCCGACGGACTAAGCAACTATGGCTACACCTTC. Its protein product is CASSDGLSNYGYTF. Complete variable domain (other parts from reference TRBV18 and TRBJ1-2): NAGVMQNPRHLVRRRGQEARLRCSPMKGHSHVYWYRQLPEEGLKFMVYLQKENIIDESGMPKERFSAEFPKEGPSILRIQQVVRGDSAAYFCASSDGLSNYGYTFGSGTRLTVV.